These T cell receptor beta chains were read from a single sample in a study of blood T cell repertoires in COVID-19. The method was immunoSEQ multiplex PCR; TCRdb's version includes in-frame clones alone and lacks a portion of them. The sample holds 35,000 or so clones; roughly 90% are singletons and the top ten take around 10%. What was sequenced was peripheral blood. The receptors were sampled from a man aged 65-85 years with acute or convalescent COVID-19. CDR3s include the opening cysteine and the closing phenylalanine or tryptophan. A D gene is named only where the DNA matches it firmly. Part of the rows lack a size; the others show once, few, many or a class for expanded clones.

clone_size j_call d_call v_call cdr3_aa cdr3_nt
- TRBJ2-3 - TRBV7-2 CASSFGGTQYF TGTGCCAGCAGTTTCGGGGGTACGCAGTATTTT
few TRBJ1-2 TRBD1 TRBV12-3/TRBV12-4 CASSPGTVGGYTF TGTGCCAGCAGCCCTGGGACAGTTGGGGGCTACACCTTC
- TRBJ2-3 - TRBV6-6 CASSPRVDTQYF TGTGCCAGCAGCCCCCGGGTCGATACGCAGTATTTT
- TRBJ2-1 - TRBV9 CASSVGGELMLSEQFF TGTGCCAGCAGCGTAGGGGGGGAGCTTATGTTAAGTGAGCAGTTCTTC
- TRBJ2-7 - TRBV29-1 CSAGDGVYEQYF TGCAGCGCCGGGGATGGGGTTTACGAGCAGTACTTC
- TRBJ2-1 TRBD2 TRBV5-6 CASSLGTSGYNEQFF TGTGCCAGCAGCTTGGGGACTAGCGGATACAATGAGCAGTTCTTC
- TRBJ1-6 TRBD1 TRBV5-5 CASHRGEDSPLHF TGTGCCAGTCACAGGGGAGAGGATTCACCCCTCCACTTT
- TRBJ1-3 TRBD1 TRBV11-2 CASSPGQAQTIYF TGTGCCAGCAGCCCCGGACAGGCGCAGACCATATATTTT
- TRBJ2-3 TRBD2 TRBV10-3 CAITSGLAGADTQYF TGTGCCATCACTTCAGGACTAGCGGGAGCCGATACGCAGTATTTT
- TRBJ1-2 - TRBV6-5 CASSYSNRGDYGYTF TGTGCCAGCAGTTACTCGAACCGGGGGGATTATGGCTACACCTTC
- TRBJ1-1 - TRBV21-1 CASSTRDREAEAFF TGTGCCAGCAGCACCCGGGACAGGGAGGCTGAAGCTTTCTTT
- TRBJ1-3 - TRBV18 CASSPGVSGNTIYF TGTGCCAGCTCACCCGGGGTCTCTGGAAACACCATATATTTT
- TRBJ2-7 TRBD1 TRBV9 CASSPMGQANFYEQYF TGTGCCAGCAGCCCCATGGGACAGGCCAACTTCTACGAGCAGTACTTC
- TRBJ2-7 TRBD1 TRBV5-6 CASSSEQGSSYEQYF TGTGCCAGCAGCTCTGAACAGGGGTCCTCCTACGAGCAGTACTTC
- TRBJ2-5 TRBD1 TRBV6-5 CACRTGGETQYF TGTGCCTGCCGGACAGGGGGAGAGACCCAGTACTTC
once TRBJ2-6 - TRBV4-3 CASSQDRDSGANVLTF TGCGCCAGCAGCCAAGACCGAGATTCTGGGGCCAACGTCCTGACTTTC
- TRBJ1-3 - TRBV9 CASSPRGSYSGNTIYF TGTGCCAGCAGCCCTAGAGGCAGCTACTCTGGAAACACCATATATTTT
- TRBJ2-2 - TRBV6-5 CASDLGRSGTGELFF TGTGCCAGCGATCTAGGGAGATCGGGCACCGGGGAGCTGTTTTTT
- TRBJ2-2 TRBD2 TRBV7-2 CASSPRLAGLGGELFF TGTGCCAGCAGCCCGAGGCTAGCGGGATTAGGCGGGGAGCTGTTTTTT
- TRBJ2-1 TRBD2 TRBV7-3 CASSLRESAGGYNEQFF TGTGCCAGCAGCTTAAGGGAATCAGCGGGAGGTTACAATGAGCAGTTCTTC
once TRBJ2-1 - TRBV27 CASSLSGAPNEQFF TGTGCCAGCAGTTTATCGGGAGCCCCCAATGAGCAGTTCTTC
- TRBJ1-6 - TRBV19 CASSIGASSNSPLHF TGTGCCAGTAGTATAGGGGCCAGCAGTAATTCACCCCTCCACTTT
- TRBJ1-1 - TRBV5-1 CASSLVATEGAEAFF TGCGCCAGCAGCTTGGTTGCCACCGAAGGGGCTGAAGCTTTCTTT
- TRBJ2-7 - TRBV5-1 CASSLAPGAFYEQYF TGCGCCAGCAGCTTGGCCCCAGGGGCGTTCTACGAGCAGTACTTC
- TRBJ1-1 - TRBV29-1 CSAGGRGNTEAFF TGCAGCGCCGGGGGGAGGGGGAACACTGAAGCTTTCTTT
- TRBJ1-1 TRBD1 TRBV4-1 CASSQGDRGTEAFF TGCGCCAGCAGCCAAGGGGACAGGGGGACTGAAGCTTTCTTT
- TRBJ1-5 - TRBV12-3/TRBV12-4 CASSDSGNQPQHF TGTGCCAGCAGTGACTCTGGCAATCAGCCCCAGCATTTT
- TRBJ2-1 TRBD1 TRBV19 CASKGTGWNEQFF TGTGCCAGTAAGGGGACAGGGTGGAATGAGCAGTTCTTC
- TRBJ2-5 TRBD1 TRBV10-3 CAISAADREETQYF TGTGCCATCAGTGCCGCGGACAGGGAAGAGACCCAGTACTTC
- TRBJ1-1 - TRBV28 CASSLFPGTEAFF TGTGCCAGCAGTTTATTCCCGGGCACTGAAGCTTTCTTT
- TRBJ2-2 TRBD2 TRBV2 CASALSWGGPGELFF TGTGCCAGCGCCTTGTCCTGGGGAGGGCCCGGGGAGCTGTTTTTT
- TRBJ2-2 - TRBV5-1 CASSFGPGAETGELFF TGCGCCAGCAGCTTTGGCCCAGGGGCAGAGACCGGGGAGCTGTTTTTT
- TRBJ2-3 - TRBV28 CASSLDSGRDTQYF TGTGCCAGCAGTTTAGATAGCGGAAGGGATACGCAGTATTTT
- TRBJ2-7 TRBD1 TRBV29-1 CSVPGQYDEQYF TGCAGCGTACCGGGACAGTACGACGAGCAGTACTTC
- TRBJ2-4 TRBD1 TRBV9 CASSRDRALGNIQYF TGTGCCAGCAGCAGGGACAGGGCCCTCGGAAACATTCAGTACTTC
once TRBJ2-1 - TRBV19 CASSKSEQPYNEQFF TGTGCCAGTAGTAAGTCGGAACAGCCCTACAATGAGCAGTTCTTC
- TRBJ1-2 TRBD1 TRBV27 CASSLTGVYGYTF TGTGCCAGCAGTTTAACAGGGGTCTATGGCTACACCTTC
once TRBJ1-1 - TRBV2 CASRVQVINTEAFF TGTGCCAGCAGAGTACAGGTGATTAACACTGAAGCTTTCTTT
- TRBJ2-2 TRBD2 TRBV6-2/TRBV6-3 CASSWTSGTGELFF TGTGCCAGCAGTTGGACTAGCGGGACCGGGGAGCTGTTTTTT
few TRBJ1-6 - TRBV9 CASSPTSRESPLHF TGTGCCAGCAGCCCAACTAGTAGGGAGTCACCCCTCCACTTT
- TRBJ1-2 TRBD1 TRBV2 CASSEGTGYGYTF TGTGCCAGCAGTGAAGGGACAGGCTATGGCTACACCTTC
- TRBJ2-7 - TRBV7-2 CASSPSKAGGYEQYF TGTGCCAGCAGCCCATCAAAGGCCGGAGGCTACGAGCAGTACTTC